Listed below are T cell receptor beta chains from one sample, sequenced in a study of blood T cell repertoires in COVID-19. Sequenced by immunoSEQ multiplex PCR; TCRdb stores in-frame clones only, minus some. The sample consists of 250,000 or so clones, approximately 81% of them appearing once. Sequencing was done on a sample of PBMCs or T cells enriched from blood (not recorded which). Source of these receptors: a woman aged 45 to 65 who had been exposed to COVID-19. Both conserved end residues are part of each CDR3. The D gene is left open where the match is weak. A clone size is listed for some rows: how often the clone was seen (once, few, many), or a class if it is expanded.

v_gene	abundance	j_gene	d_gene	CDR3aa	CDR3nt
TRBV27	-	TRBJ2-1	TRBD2	CASSLRAGAFNEQFF	TGTGCCAGCAGTTTAAGAGCGGGGGCGTTCAATGAGCAGTTCTTC
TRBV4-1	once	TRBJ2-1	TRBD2	CASSQVPSGGYNEQFF	TGCGCCAGCAGCCAAGTTCCTAGCGGGGGCTACAATGAGCAGTTCTTC
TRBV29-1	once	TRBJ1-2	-	CSVGGGIGYTF	TGCAGCGTTGGCGGGGGGATTGGCTACACCTTC
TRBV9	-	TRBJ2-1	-	CASSPLTHNEQFF	TGTGCCAGCAGCCCCCTTACACACAATGAGCAGTTCTTC
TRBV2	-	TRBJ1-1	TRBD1	CASRLDRGLTEAFF	TGTGCCAGCAGATTGGACAGGGGGCTTACTGAAGCTTTCTTT
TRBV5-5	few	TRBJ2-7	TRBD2	CASRLGLADYYEQYF	TGTGCCAGCAGATTGGGGCTAGCGGACTACTACGAGCAGTACTTC
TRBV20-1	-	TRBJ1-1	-	CSASSSIAFF	TGCAGTGCTAGTTCATCCATAGCTTTCTTT
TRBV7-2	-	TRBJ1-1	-	CASSLGQSFTEAFF	TGTGCCAGCAGCTTAGGTCAGTCCTTCACTGAAGCTTTCTTT
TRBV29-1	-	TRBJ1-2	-	CSDLSILMGYTF	TGCAGCGACCTCTCTATCCTGATGGGCTACACCTTC
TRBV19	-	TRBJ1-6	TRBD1	CASSIDRVSPLHF	TGTGCCAGTAGTATCGACAGGGTTTCACCCCTCCACTTT
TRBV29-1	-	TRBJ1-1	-	CSVQEHTEAFF	TGCAGCGTACAGGAACACACTGAAGCTTTCTTT
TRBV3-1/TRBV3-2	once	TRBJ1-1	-	CASSQDLNTEAFF	TGTGCCAGCAGCCAAGATCTTAACACTGAAGCTTTCTTT
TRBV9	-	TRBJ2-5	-	CASSVVGGQETQYF	TGTGCCAGCAGCGTAGTTGGCGGCCAAGAGACCCAGTACTTC
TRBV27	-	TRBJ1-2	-	CASSPIEGVDYGYTF	TGTGCCAGCAGCCCTATTGAGGGGGTGGACTATGGCTACACCTTC
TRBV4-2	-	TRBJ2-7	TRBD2	CASSQELAGGTYEQYF	TGTGCCAGCAGCCAAGAGCTAGCGGGCGGTACCTACGAGCAGTACTTC
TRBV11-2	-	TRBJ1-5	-	CASSLDHSRNQPQHF	TGTGCCAGCAGCTTAGATCATAGTAGAAATCAGCCCCAGCATTTT
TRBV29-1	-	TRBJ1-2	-	CSVGGIGGPDYGYTF	TGCAGCGTTGGAGGGATCGGAGGTCCTGACTATGGCTACACCTTC
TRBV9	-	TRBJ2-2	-	CASSVRAGAFTGELFF	TGTGCCAGCAGCGTCAGGGCAGGCGCTTTCACCGGGGAGCTGTTTTTT
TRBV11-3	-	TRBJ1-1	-	CASSAQGNTEAFF	TGTGCCAGCAGCGCCCAGGGGAACACTGAAGCTTTCTTT
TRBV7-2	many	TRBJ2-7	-	CASSPRGPYEQYF	TGTGCCAGCAGCCCCAGGGGCCCCTACGAGCAGTACTTC
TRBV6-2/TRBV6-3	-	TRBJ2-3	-	CASSTGDTQYF	TGTGCCAGCAGCACGGGGGATACGCAGTATTTT
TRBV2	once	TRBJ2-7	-	CASSPPSREQYF	TGTGCCAGCAGCCCCCCTTCTCGGGAGCAGTACTTC
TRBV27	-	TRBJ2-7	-	CASRTTASYEQYF	TGTGCCAGCAGGACTACCGCCTCCTACGAGCAGTACTTC
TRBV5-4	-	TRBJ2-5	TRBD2	CASSLLAGQETQYF	TGTGCCAGCAGCTTACTAGCGGGGCAAGAGACCCAGTACTTC
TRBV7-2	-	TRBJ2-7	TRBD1	CASSLSRTGGRQQYF	TGTGCCAGCAGCTTATCCAGGACAGGGGGCAGACAGCAGTACTTC
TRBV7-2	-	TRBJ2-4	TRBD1	CASSKNRGRNIQYF	TGTGCCAGCAGCAAGAACAGGGGAAGGAACATTCAGTACTTC
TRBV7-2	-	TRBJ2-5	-	CASSLGLVPWGSETQYF	TGTGCCAGCAGCTTAGGGCTGGTTCCCTGGGGCTCGGAGACCCAGTACTTC
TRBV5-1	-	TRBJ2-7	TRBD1	CASSWERGPYEQYF	TGCGCCAGCAGCTGGGAGAGGGGGCCCTACGAGCAGTACTTC
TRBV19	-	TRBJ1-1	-	CASREARLSNTEAFF	TGTGCCAGTAGGGAGGCACGGCTCTCGAACACTGAAGCTTTCTTT
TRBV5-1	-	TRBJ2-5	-	CASSLGPRGGTETQYF	TGCGCCAGCAGCTTGGGGCCGAGGGGGGGGACGGAGACCCAGTACTTC
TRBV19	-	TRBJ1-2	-	CASSIGPPDGYTF	TGTGCCAGTAGTATAGGCCCCCCGGATGGCTACACCTTC
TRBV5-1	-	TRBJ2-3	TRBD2	CASMRGIEGDTQYF	TGCGCCAGCATGCGGGGGATCGAGGGAGATACGCAGTATTTT
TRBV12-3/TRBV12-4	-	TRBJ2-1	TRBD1	CASSWDRYNEQFF	TGTGCCAGCAGTTGGGACAGATACAATGAGCAGTTCTTC
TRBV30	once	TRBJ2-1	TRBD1	CAWSRQGPNEQFF	TGTGCCTGGAGTAGACAGGGCCCCAATGAGCAGTTCTTC
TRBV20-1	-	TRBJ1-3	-	CSASGLGIYF	TGCAGTGCTAGCGGGTTAGGCATATATTTT
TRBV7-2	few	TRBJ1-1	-	CASSFGGGGYEAFF	TGTGCCAGCAGCTTTGGGGGCGGGGGTTATGAAGCTTTCTTT
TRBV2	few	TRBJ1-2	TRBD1	CASRMTGNDGYTF	TGTGCCAGCAGGATGACAGGGAACGATGGCTACACCTTC
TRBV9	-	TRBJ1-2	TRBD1	CASSTQGQGLRGYTF	TGTGCCAGCAGCACCCAAGGACAGGGGCTCCGTGGCTACACCTTC
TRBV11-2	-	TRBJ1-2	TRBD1	CASSLGTGGELYGYTF	TGTGCCAGCAGCTTGGGGACAGGGGGTGAACTCTATGGCTACACCTTC
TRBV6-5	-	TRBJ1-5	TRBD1	CASTAGQNQPQHF	TGTGCCAGCACCGCGGGACAGAATCAGCCCCAGCATTTT
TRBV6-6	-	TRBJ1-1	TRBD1	CASSYGGQTEAFF	TGTGCCAGCAGTTACGGGGGACAGACTGAAGCTTTCTTT
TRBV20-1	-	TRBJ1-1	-	CSASWGGDTEAFF	TGCAGTGCTAGTTGGGGGGGGGACACTGAAGCTTTCTTT
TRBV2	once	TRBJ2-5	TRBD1	CASSADRARETQYF	TGTGCCAGCAGTGCCGACAGGGCGCGGGAGACCCAGTACTTC
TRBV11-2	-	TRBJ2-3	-	CASSLDIQNTQYF	TGTGCCAGCAGCTTAGATATTCAGAATACGCAGTATTTT
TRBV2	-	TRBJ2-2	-	CASMGGVGGELFF	TGTGCCAGCATGGGGGGAGTTGGCGGGGAGCTGTTTTTT
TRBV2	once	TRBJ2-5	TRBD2	CASSEARGGTQYF	TGTGCCAGCAGTGAAGCGCGCGGGGGGACCCAGTACTTC
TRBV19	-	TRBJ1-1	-	CASQFERAGAFF	TGTGCCAGTCAATTCGAGCGTGCTGGAGCTTTCTTT
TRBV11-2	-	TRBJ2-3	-	CASSFWGPTDTQYF	TGTGCCAGCAGCTTCTGGGGGCCCACAGATACGCAGTATTTT
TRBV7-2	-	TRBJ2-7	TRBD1	CASSLVTGTGLTHEQYF	TGTGCCAGCAGCTTGGTTACCGGGACAGGGCTTACCCACGAGCAGTACTTC
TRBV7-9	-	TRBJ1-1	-	CASSLGNSYGGNTEAFF	TGTGCCAGCAGCTTAGGAAATTCGTACGGGGGAAACACTGAAGCTTTCTTT
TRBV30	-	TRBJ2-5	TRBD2	CAWTELAGAQETQYF	TGTGCCTGGACAGAGCTAGCGGGGGCACAAGAGACCCAGTACTTC
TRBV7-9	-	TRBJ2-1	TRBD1	CASSLRDRGYNEQFF	TGTGCCAGCAGCTTAAGGGACAGGGGCTACAATGAGCAGTTCTTC
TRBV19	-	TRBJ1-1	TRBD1	CASSITGQGNTEAFF	TGTGCCAGTAGTATAACGGGACAGGGTAACACTGAAGCTTTCTTT
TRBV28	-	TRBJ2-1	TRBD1	CASSPTGERVYNEQFF	TGTGCCAGCAGTCCTACAGGGGAGAGGGTCTACAATGAGCAGTTCTTC